The rows below give T cell receptor beta chains drawn from one sample of a study of cytomegalovirus exposure and HLA in healthy donors. Produced via immunoSEQ multiplex PCR; TCRdb's table is partial and in-frame only. The sample comprises more than 50,000 clones, 85% to 90% of which are singletons, and approximately 11% rests with the top ten. Sequenced input: PBMCs. Every receptor here comes from a female donor in good health and CMV-seronegative. Each CDR3 is given with its conserved first and last residue.

v_call	j_call	cdr3_aa
TRBV25-1	TRBJ1-2	CASSESGSGGYTF
TRBV28	TRBJ2-7	CASSSPGYEQYF
TRBV6-5	TRBJ2-7	CASRTRTGSHEQYF
TRBV6-5	TRBJ2-5	CASRTTIAGETQYF
TRBV7-7	TRBJ2-1	CASSQTGSSYNEQFF
TRBV6-1	TRBJ1-3	CASSELQRGNTIYF
TRBV9	TRBJ2-5	CASSGGGGSKGWYQETQYF
TRBV9	.	CASSVGVAAPGDEQYF
TRBV7-3	TRBJ2-3	CASSRGGVAGDTQYF
TRBV5-1	TRBJ2-5	CASSPQGTQLQETQYF
TRBV29-1	TRBJ2-5	CSVEITTSGTSSFETQYF
TRBV5-5	TRBJ2-1	CASSQEQFF
TRBV11-2	TRBJ2-7	CASSSAGSSYEQYF
TRBV7-7	TRBJ1-6	CASSDGQNSPLHF
TRBV27	TRBJ1-2	CASSLSGQHYGYTF
TRBV7-9	TRBJ1-5	CASSPSTGTENQPQHF
TRBV6-6	TRBJ1-2	CASSQGGGYTF
TRBV19	TRBJ2-7	CASSSSDRAAYEQYF
TRBV5-1	TRBJ2-7	CASSLGQGEPYEQYF
TRBV4-1	.	CASSQARGRYEQYF
TRBV27	TRBJ1-4	CASSSPGTIGEKLFF
TRBV2	TRBJ1-2	CASSGTGIVFGYTF
TRBV27	TRBJ2-1	CASSLLAVYNEQFF
TRBV7-2	TRBJ1-3	CASSLGGGGVGSGNTIYF
TRBV7-9	TRBJ1-5	CASSPGGSNQPQHF
TRBV19	TRBJ2-3	CASSIGTALSTDTQYF
TRBV19	TRBJ1-5	CASSTRTGGDQPQHF
TRBV7-3	TRBJ1-6	CASSLYAGQGTSPLHF
TRBV19	TRBJ1-1	CASISAGGENTEAFF
TRBV5-1	TRBJ2-5	CASSPGLAGGPETQYF
TRBV7-2	TRBJ1-5	CASSPPGGLKPQHF
TRBV19	TRBJ2-1	CASSIGGDEQFF
TRBV28	TRBJ2-7	CASTTRDRGSYEQYF
TRBV27	TRBJ2-7	CASSFQRDPSYEQYF
TRBV28	TRBJ1-4	CASRPGQGNNEKLFF
TRBV5-4	TRBJ2-5	CASSLYLAGQETQYF
TRBV6-1	TRBJ2-2	CASSDRDTGELFF
TRBV2	TRBJ1-2	CASSTQSGQSYGYTF
TRBV6-5	TRBJ2-1	CASSYYRGPYNEQFF
TRBV14	TRBJ2-7	CASSELSEQYF
TRBV9	TRBJ2-7	CASSEGDRLYEQYF
TRBV6-5	TRBJ2-3	CASSYSIEGTTDTQYF
TRBV6-5	TRBJ2-4	CASSYRAGGENIQYF
TRBV15	TRBJ2-2	CATSRDRGGGPVELFF
TRBV27	TRBJ2-3	CASSFIRSSGRVDTQYF
TRBV5-1	TRBJ1-2	CASSLGDRATYGYTF
TRBV9	TRBJ2-1	CASSPAGVSYNEQFF
TRBV27	TRBJ1-1	CASSLSETGKPRGTEAFF
TRBV13	TRBJ2-7	CASSSMSGTSYEQYF
TRBV19	TRBJ2-1	CASKPGLEYNEQFF
TRBV4-3	TRBJ1-2	CASSQDRGPGRGGGYTF
TRBV7-2	TRBJ2-2	CASSFDRRNTGELFF
TRBV30	TRBJ1-4	CAWSHGVGDKLFF
TRBV7-2	TRBJ2-5	CASSFSGETQYF
TRBV28	TRBJ2-7	CASSSGSTDSYEQYF
TRBV28	TRBJ2-5	CASSSPGSPGGQYF
TRBV5-1	TRBJ2-1	CASSLAGGVTSQAWNEQFF
TRBV7-3	TRBJ2-3	CASSSPGDTQYF